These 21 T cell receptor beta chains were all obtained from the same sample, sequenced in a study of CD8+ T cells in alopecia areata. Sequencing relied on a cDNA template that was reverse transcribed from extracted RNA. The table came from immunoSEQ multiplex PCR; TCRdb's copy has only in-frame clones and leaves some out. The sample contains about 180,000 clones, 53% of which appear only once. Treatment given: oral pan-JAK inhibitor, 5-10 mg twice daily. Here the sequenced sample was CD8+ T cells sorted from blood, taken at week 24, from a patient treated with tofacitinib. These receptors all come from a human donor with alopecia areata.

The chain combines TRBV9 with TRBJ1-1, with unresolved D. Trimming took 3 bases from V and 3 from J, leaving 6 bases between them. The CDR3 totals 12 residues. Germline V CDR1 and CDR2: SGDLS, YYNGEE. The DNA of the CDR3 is TGTGCCAGCAGCGCGGACGACACTGAAGCTTTCTTT. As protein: CASSADDTEAFF.

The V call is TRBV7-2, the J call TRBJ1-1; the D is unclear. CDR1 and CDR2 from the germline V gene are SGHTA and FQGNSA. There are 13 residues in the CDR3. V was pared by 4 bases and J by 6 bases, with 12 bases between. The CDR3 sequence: CASSSQSRAEAFF. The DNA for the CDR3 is TGTGCCAGCAGCTCCCAAAGTCGGGCTGAAGCTTTCTTT.

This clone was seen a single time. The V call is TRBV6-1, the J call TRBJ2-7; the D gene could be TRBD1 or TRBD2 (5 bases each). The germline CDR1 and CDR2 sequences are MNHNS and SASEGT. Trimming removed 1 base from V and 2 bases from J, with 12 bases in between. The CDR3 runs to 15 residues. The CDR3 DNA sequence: TGTGCCAGCAGTGAAGATGGGGGAATCACCTACGAGCAGTACTTC. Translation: CASSEDGGITYEQYF.

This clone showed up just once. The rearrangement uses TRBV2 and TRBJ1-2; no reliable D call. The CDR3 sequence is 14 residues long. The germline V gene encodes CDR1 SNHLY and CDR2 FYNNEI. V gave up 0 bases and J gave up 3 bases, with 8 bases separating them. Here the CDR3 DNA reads TGTGCCAGCAGTGAAGCATCGACGGACTATGGCTACACCTTC. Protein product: CASSEASTDYGYTF. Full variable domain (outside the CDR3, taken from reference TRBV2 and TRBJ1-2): EPEVTQTPSHQVTQMGQEVILRCVPISNHLYFYWYRQILGQKVEFLVSFYNNEISEKSEIFDDQFSVERPDGSNFTLKIRSTKLEDSAMYFCASSEASTDYGYTFGSGTRLTVV.

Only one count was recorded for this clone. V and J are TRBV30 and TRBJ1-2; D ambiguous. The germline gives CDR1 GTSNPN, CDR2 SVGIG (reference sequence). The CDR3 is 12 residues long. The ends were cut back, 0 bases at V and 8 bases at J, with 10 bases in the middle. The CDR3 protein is CAWSVLRTGYTF. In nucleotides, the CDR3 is TGTGCCTGGAGTGTACTCAGGACGGGCTACACCTTC. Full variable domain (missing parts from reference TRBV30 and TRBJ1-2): SQTIHQWPATLVQPVGSPLSLECTVEGTSNPNLYWYRQAAGRGLQLLFYSVGIGQISSEVPQNLSASRPQDRQFILSSKKLLLSDSGFYLCAWSVLRTGYTFGSGTRLTVV.

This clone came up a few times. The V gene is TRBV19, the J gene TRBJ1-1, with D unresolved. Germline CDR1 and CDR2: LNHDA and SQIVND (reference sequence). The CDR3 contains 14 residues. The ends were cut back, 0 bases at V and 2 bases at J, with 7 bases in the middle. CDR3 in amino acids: CASSIENGNTEAFF. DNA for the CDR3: TGTGCCAGTAGTATAGAAAACGGAAACACTGAAGCTTTCTTT.

In DNA, the CDR3 is TGTGCCTGGAGATCCTCTGGGGCCAACGTCCTGACTTTC. Translation: CAWRSSGANVLTF. This sequence joins TRBV30 and TRBJ2-6; no firm D call. The CDR3 totals 13 residues. Germline CDR1 is GTSNPN and CDR2 is SVGIG (reference sequence). Trimming shortened V by 3 bases and J by 0 bases, and 3 bases separated the two germline ends.

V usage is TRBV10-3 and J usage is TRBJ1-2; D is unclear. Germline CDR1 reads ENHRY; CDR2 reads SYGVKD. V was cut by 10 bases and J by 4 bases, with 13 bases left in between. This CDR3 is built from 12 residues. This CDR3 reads CATEEGRYGYTF. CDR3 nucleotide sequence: TGTGCCACCGAAGAAGGGCGCTATGGCTACACCTTC.

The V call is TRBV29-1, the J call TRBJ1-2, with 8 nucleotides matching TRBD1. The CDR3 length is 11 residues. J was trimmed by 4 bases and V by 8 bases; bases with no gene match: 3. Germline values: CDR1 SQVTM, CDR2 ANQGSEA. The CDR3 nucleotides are TGCAGCTGTACAGGGGGCTATGGCTACACCTTC. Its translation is CSCTGGYGYTF.

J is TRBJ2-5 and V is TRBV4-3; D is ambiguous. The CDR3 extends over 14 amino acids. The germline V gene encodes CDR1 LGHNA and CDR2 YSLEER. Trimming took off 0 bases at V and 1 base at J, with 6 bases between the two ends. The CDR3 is CASSQDQSQETQYF. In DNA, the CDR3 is TGCGCCAGCAGCCAAGATCAGTCCCAAGAGACCCAGTACTTC.

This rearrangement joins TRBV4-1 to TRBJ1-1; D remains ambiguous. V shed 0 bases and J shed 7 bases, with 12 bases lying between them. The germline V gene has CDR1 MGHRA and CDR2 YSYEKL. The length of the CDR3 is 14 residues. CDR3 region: CASSQDGGRDEAFF. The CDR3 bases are TGCGCCAGCAGCCAAGATGGAGGAAGGGATGAAGCTTTCTTT.

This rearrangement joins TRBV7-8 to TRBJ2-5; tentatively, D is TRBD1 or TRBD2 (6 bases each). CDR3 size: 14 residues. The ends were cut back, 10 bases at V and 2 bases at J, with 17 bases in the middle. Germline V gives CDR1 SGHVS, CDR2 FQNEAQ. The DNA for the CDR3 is TGTGCCACAGGGGTAACCGGGACTCAAGAGACCCAGTACTTC. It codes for CATGVTGTQETQYF.

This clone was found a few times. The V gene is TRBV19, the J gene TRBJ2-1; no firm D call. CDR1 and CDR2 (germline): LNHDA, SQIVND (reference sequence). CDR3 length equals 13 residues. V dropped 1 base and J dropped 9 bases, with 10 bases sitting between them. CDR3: CASSIGLQSEQFF. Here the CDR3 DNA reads TGTGCCAGTAGTATAGGGCTTCAATCTGAGCAGTTCTTC.

The DNA of the CDR3 is TGCAGCGTTAGGCGGGAAAGTGAAGCTTTCTTT. Its protein product is CSVRRESEAFF. The V call is TRBV29-1, the J call TRBJ1-1; D not certain. V was trimmed by 5 bases and J by 7 bases, leaving 11 bases between them. There are 11 residues in the CDR3. Germline assignment: CDR1 SQVTM and CDR2 ANQGSEA.

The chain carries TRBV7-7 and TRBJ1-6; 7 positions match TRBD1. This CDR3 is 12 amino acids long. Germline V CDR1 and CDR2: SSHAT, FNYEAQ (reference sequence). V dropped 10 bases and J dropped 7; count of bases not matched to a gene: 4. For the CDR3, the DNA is TGTGCCAACGGACAGGAAAATTCACCCCTCCACTTT. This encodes CANGQENSPLHF.

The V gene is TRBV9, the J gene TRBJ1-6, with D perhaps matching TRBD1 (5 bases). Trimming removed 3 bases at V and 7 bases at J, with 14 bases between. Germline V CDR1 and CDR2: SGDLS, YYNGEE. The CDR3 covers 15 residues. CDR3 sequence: CASSAGGTANSPLHF. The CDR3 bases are TGTGCCAGCAGCGCCGGGGGGACGGCAAATTCACCCCTCCACTTT.

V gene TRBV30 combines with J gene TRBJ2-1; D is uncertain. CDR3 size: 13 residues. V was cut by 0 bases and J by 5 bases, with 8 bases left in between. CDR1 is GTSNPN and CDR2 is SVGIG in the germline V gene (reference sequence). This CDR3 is CAWSVPLNNEQFF. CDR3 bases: TGTGCCTGGAGTGTACCCCTTAACAATGAGCAGTTCTTC.

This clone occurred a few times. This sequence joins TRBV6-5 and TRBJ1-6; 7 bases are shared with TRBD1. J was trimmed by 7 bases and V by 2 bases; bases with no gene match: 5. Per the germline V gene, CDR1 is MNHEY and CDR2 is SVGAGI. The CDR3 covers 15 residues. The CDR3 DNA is TGTGCCAGCAGTTACCCCGGGACAGAGAATTCACCCCTCCACTTT. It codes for CASSYPGTENSPLHF.

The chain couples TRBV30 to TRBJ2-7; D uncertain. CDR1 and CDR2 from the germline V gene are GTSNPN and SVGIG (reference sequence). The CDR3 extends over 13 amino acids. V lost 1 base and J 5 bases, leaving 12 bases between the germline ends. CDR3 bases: TGTGCCTGGAGTGGGGCTTTAAGGAACGAGCAGTACTTC. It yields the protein CAWSGALRNEQYF.

Here the CDR3 reads CASGPPWPAFF. DNA for the CDR3: TGTGCTAGTGGCCCCCCCTGGCCGGCTTTCTTT. The chain carries TRBV12-5 and TRBJ1-1; D is unclear. V was clipped by 6 bases and J by 11 bases, with 13 bases between them. Looked up from germline, CDR1 is LGHNT and CDR2 is FRNRAP. CDR3 length equals 11 residues. Full variable domain (remainder filled in from reference TRBV12-5 and TRBJ1-1): DARVTQTPRHKVTEMGQEVTMRCQPILGHNTVFWYRQTMMQGLELLAYFRNRAPLDDSGMPKDRFSAEMPDATLATLKIQPSEPRDSAVYFCASGPPWPAFFGQGTRLTVV.

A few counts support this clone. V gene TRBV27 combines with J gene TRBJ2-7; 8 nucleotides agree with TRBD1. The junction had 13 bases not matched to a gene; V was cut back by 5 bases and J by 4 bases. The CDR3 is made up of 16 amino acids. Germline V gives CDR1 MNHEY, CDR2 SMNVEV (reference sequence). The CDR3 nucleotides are TGTGCCAGCAGTACCTGGACAGGGCTTGAGAGGTACGAGCAGTACTTC. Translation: CASSTWTGLERYEQYF.